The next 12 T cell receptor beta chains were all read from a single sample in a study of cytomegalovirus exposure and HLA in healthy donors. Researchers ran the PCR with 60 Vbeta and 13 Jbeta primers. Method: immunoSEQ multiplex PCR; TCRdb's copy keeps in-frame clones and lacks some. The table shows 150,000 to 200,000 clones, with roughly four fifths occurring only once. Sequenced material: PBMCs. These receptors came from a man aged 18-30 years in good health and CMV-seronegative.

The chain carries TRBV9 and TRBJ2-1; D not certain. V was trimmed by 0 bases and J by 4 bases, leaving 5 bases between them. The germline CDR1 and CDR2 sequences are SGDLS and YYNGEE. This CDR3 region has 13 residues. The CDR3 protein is CASSVGSYNEQFF. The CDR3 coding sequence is TGTGCCAGCAGCGTAGGCAGTTACAATGAGCAGTTCTTC.

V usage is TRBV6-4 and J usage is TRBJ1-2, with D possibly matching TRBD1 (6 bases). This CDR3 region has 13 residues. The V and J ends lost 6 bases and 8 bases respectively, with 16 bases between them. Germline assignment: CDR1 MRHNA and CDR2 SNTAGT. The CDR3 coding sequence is TGTGCCAGCAGACCAAGTTCAGGGGCGGGCTACACCTTC. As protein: CASRPSSGAGYTF.

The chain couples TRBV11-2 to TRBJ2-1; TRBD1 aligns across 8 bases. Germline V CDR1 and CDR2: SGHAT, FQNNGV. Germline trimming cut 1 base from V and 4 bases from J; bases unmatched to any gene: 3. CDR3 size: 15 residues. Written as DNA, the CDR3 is TGTGCCAGCAGCTTAGGGGACAGGCTATACAATGAGCAGTTCTTC. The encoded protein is CASSLGDRLYNEQFF.

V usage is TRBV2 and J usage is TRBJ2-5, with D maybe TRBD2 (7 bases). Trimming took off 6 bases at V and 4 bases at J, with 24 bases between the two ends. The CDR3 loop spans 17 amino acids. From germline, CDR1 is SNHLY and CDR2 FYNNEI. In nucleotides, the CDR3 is TGTGCCAGCAGATCACAGGCGGGGGCCGGGTTGCGAGAGACCCAGTACTTC. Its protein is CASRSQAGAGLRETQYF.

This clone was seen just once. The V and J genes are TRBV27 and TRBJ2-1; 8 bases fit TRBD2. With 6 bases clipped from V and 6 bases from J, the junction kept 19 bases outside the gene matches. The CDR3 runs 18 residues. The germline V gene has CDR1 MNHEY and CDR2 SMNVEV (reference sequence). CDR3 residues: CASSSISGMNSKTNEQFF. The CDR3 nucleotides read TGTGCCAGCAGCTCCATTAGCGGGATGAACTCAAAAACCAATGAGCAGTTCTTC.

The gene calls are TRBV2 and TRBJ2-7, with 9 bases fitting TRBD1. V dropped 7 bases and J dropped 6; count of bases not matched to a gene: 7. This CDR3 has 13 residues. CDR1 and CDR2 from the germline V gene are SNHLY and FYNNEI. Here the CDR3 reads CASNKGQGSEQYF. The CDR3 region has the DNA TGTGCCAGCAACAAAGGACAGGGGTCCGAGCAGTACTTC.

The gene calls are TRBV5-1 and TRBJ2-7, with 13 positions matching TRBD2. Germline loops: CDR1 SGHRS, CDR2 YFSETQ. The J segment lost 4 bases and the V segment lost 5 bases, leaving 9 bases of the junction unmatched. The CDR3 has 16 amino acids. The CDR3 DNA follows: TGCGCCAGCAGTCCCGGACTAGCGGGGGCCATTTACGAGCAGTACTTC. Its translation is CASSPGLAGAIYEQYF.

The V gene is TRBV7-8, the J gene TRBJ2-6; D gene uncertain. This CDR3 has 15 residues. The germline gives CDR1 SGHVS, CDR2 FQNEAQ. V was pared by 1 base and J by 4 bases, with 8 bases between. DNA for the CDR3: TGTGCCAGCAGCTTAGTTCATCAGGGGGCCAACGTCCTGACTTTC. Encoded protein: CASSLVHQGANVLTF. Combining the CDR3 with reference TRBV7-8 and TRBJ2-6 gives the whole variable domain GAGVSQSPRYKVAKRGQDVALRCDPISGHVSLFWYQQALGQGPEFLTYFQNEAQLDKSGLPSDRFFAERPEGSVSTLKIQRTQQEDSAVYLCASSLVHQGANVLTFGAGSRLTVL.

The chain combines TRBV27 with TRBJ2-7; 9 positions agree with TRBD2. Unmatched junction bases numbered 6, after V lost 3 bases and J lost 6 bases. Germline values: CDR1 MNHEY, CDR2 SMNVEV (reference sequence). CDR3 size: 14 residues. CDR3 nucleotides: TGTGCCAGCAGTTTGAAAGCGGGAGGTGTCGAGCAGTACTTC. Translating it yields CASSLKAGGVEQYF.

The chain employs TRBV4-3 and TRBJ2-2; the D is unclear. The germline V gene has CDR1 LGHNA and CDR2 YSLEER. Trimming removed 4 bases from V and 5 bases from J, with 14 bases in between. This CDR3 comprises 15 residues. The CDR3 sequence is CASSPAYSVTGELFF. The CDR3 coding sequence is TGCGCCAGCAGCCCTGCCTACAGTGTTACCGGGGAGCTGTTTTTT.

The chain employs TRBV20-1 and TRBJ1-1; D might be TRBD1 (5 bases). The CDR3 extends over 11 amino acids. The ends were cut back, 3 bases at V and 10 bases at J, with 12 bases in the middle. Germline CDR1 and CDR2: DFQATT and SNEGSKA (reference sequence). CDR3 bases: TGCAGTGCTAGTAGTCTAAGGGGAGCTTTCTTT. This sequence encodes CSASSLRGAFF.

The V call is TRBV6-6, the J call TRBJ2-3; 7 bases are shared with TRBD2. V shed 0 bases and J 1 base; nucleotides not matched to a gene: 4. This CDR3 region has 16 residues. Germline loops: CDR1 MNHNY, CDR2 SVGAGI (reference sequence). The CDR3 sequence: CASSYSLAGGTDTQYF. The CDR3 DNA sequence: TGTGCCAGCAGTTACTCACTTGCGGGGGGCACAGATACGCAGTATTTT.